These 14 T cell receptor beta chains were all obtained from the same sample, sequenced in a study of OX40 agonist ivuxolimab in advanced cancers. Using immunoSEQ multiplex PCR, the repertoire was profiled, and TCRdb retains in-frame clones only, with some absent. Here the sample spans nearly 20,000 clones, about four fifths being singletons. Sequences were derived from CD4+ or CD8+ T cells sorted from blood, sampled in a trial of the OX40 agonist ivuxolimab. The origin of the receptors is an adult with an advanced solid tumor such as melanoma, head and neck, liver or kidney cancer.

The genes are TRBV27 and TRBJ2-5; either TRBD1 or TRBD2 may supply D (5 bases each). Trimming cost V 6 bases and J 5 bases, with 19 bases left between them. CDR1 MNHEY and CDR2 SMNVEV come from the germline V gene (reference sequence). This CDR3 is 15 amino acids long. CDR3 nucleotide sequence: TGTGCCAGCAGCAACTTCCTGGGGCGCGGGGAGACCCAGTACTTC. Protein: CASSNFLGRGETQYF.

This chain links TRBV28 with TRBJ2-1, with 8 bases matching TRBD2. Per the germline V gene, CDR1 is MDHEN and CDR2 is SYDVKM. This CDR3 spans 15 amino acids. The ends lost 1 base at V and 5 bases at J; junction bases unmatched: 4. CDR3 in DNA: TGTGCCAGCAGTTTATCGGGGGGGCGCCACAATGAGCAGTTCTTC. Translating gives CASSLSGGRHNEQFF.

The table lists this clone with a count of one. The CDR3 nucleotides are TGCGCCAGCAGCCCCGAACGAGCGACCGGGGAGCTGTTTTTT. This translates into CASSPERATGELFF. The gene calls are TRBV5-1 and TRBJ2-2; no clear D. Germline V gene lookup returns CDR1 SGHRS and CDR2 YFSETQ. The CDR3 spans 14 residues. The V and J ends lost 4 bases and 5 bases respectively, with 12 bases between them.

The CDR3 DNA is TGTGCCAGCAGCCCCCGGGGGATGAACACTGAAGCTTTCTTT. Amino acids: CASSPRGMNTEAFF. The genes are TRBV7-3 and TRBJ1-1; D is perhaps TRBD1 (5 bases). There are 14 residues in the CDR3. Germline V lookup: CDR1 SGHTA, CDR2 FQGTGA. V lost 5 bases, J lost 0 bases, and 10 bases lay in between.

In its sample, this clone was seen a few times. This chain connects TRBV7-2 to TRBJ1-5; the D gene is possibly TRBD1 (5 bases). V was clipped by 5 bases and J by 0 bases, with 11 bases between them. Germline values: CDR1 SGHTA, CDR2 FQGNSA. This CDR3 has 15 residues. CDR3 sequence: CASSGDGYSNQPQHF. CDR3 DNA: TGTGCCAGCAGCGGGGACGGTTATAGCAATCAGCCCCAGCATTTT.

The gene calls are TRBV7-8 and TRBJ2-2; the D gene is possibly TRBD1 (6 bases). This CDR3 region has 15 residues. Trimming left V 5 bases short and J 9 bases short, with 19 bases between. Germline V gene data show CDR1 as SGHVS and CDR2 as FQNEAQ. The DNA for the CDR3 is TGTGCCAGCAGCGAAGTTGCTACAGGGCTCCGGGAGCTGTTTTTT. It yields the protein CASSEVATGLRELFF.

The rearrangement joins TRBV6-1 to TRBJ2-7; a possible D gene is TRBD2 (6 bases). The CDR3 spans 14 residues. CDR1 is MNHNS and CDR2 is SASEGT in the germline V gene. V was cut by 0 bases and J by 4 bases, with 10 bases left in between. Here the CDR3 DNA reads TGTGCCAGCAGTGAAGCGGGAGGCAGGTACGAGCAGTACTTC. Amino acids: CASSEAGGRYEQYF.

The gene calls are TRBV6-6 and TRBJ2-2; D is possibly TRBD2 (6 bases). The CDR3 is 15 amino acids. Germline lookup yields CDR1 MNHNY and CDR2 SVGAGI (reference sequence). V gave up 6 bases and J gave up 1 base, with 12 bases separating them. The CDR3 sequence is CASSSGTVNTGELFF. The CDR3 region has the DNA TGTGCCAGCAGCTCCGGGACTGTGAACACCGGGGAGCTGTTTTTT.

This chain connects TRBV27 to TRBJ2-7, with 8 bases that match TRBD1. Germline trimming cut 5 bases from V and 2 bases from J; bases unmatched to any gene: 5. CDR1 and CDR2 from the germline V gene are MNHEY and SMNVEV (reference sequence). The CDR3 loop spans 14 amino acids. CDR3 amino acids: CASSLRTGTYEQYF. Written as DNA, the CDR3 is TGTGCCAGCAGTCTCCGGACAGGGACCTACGAGCAGTACTTC.

The chain joins TRBV6-1 to TRBJ2-7; TRBD2 matches 9 bases. The CDR3 is made up of 14 amino acids. Per the germline V gene, CDR1 is MNHNS and CDR2 is SASEGT. Trimming took 6 bases from V and 5 from J; bases not matched to a gene: 8. The CDR3 protein is CASSEPSGEDEQYF. Here the CDR3 DNA reads TGTGCCAGCAGCGAGCCTAGCGGGGAGGACGAGCAGTACTTC.

This clone was detected a few times. The chain carries TRBV15 and TRBJ2-1, with 11 bases lining up with TRBD2. Germline V gives CDR1 LNHNV, CDR2 YYDKDF (reference sequence). V trimming: 11 bases; J trimming: 0 bases; junction bases outside the gene matches: 9. The CDR3 consists of 16 residues. The CDR3 sequence: CAVRGTSGNSYNEQFF. DNA of the CDR3: TGTGCCGTGCGGGGGACTAGCGGTAACTCCTACAATGAGCAGTTCTTC. The full variable domain, with the rest looked up from reference TRBV15 and TRBJ2-1, is DAMVIQNPRYQVTQFGKPVTLSCSQTLNHNVMYWYQQKSSQAPKLLFHYYDKDFNNEADTPDNFQSRRPNTSFCFLDIRSPGLGDTAMYLCAVRGTSGNSYNEQFFGPGTRLTVL.

The chain joins TRBV14 to TRBJ1-1, with unresolved D. CDR1 is SGHDN, CDR2 FVKESK, per germline. V lost 1 base, J lost 1 base, and 13 bases lay in between. The CDR3 is made up of 16 amino acids. The CDR3 is CASSQVLRVTNTEAFF. CDR3 nucleotide sequence: TGTGCCAGCAGCCAAGTGTTAAGGGTTACGAACACTGAAGCTTTCTTT.

This sequence joins TRBV6-5 and TRBJ2-2; a possible D gene is TRBD1 (7 bases). Germline CDR1 MNHEY, CDR2 SVGAGI. This CDR3 comprises 14 residues. V was pared by 7 bases and J by 5 bases, with 14 bases between. The CDR3, as DNA: TGTGCCAGCACCGATCAGGGGGGAACCGGGGAGCTGTTTTTT. Residues: CASTDQGGTGELFF.

The V and J genes are TRBV9 and TRBJ2-1; D ambiguous. V was trimmed by 1 base and J by 3 bases, leaving 5 bases between them. The CDR3 loop spans 13 amino acids. From germline, CDR1 is SGDLS and CDR2 YYNGEE. The CDR3 coding sequence is TGTGCCAGCAGCGTATCCGACTACAATGAGCAGTTCTTC. Translation gives CASSVSDYNEQFF.